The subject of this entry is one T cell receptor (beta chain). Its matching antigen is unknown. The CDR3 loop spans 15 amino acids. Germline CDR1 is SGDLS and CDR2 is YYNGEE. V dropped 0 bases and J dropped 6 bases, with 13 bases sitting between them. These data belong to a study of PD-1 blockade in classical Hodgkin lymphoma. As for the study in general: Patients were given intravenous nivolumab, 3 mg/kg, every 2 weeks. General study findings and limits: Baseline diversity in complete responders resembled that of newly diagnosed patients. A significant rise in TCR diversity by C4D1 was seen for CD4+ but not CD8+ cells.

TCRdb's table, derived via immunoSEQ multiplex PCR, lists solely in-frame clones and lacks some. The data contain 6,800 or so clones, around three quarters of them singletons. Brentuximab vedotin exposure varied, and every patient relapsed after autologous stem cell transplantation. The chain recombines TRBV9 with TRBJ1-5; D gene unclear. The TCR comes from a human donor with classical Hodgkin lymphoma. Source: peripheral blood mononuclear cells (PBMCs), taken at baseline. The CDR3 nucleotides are TGTGCCAGCAGCGTAGGCTCAGGTCAAAGTCAGCCCCAGCATTTT. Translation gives CASSVGSGQSQPQHF.